A selection of T cell receptor beta chains follows, all from one sample in a study of control samples from healthy donors and cancer patients. Method: immunoSEQ multiplex PCR; TCRdb's copy keeps in-frame clones and lacks some. Seen here are 350,000 to 450,000 clones, more than 80% observed once, and the top ten hold 5.5% to 8%. The specimen sequenced was PBMCs. These receptors all come from a man aged 35-49 years with head and neck cancer. CDR3s include the opening cysteine and the closing phenylalanine or tryptophan. A D gene is named only where the DNA matches it firmly. The listing skips clone size in some rows; elsewhere it reads once, few, many or a size class.

CDR3 protein	CDR3 DNA	J gene	clone size	D gene	V gene
CASSRSGTGGEQYF	TGTGCCAGCAGTCGTTCCGGGACAGGGGGCGAGCAGTACTTC	TRBJ2-7	-	TRBD1	TRBV6-5
CASSAVVQYF	TGTGCCAGCAGTGCTGTGGTGCAGTACTTC	TRBJ2-7	-	-	TRBV2
CASSFRQQRMDEQFF	TGCGCCAGCAGCTTTAGACAGCAGAGAATGGATGAGCAGTTCTTC	TRBJ2-1	-	-	TRBV5-1
CASSLATGLVIGDSYNSPLHF	TGTGCCAGCAGCTTAGCAACAGGGCTAGTAATAGGAGACTCCTATAATTCACCCCTCCACTTT	TRBJ1-6	-	-	TRBV7-2
CASFGANYGYTF	TGTGCCAGCTTCGGGGCCAACTATGGCTACACCTTC	TRBJ1-2	-	-	TRBV27
CASSFPNDRTNTGELFF	TGTGCCAGCAGTTTCCCCAATGACAGAACGAACACCGGGGAGCTGTTTTTT	TRBJ2-2	-	-	TRBV27
CASSLAGTGANYGYTF	TGTGCCAGCAGCTTAGCGGGGACAGGGGCTAACTATGGCTACACCTTC	TRBJ1-2	-	TRBD1	TRBV5-5
CASTAGRNIQYF	TGTGCCAGCACGGCAGGGAGGAACATTCAGTACTTC	TRBJ2-4	-	-	TRBV6-6
CASSPGQNTGELFF	TGTGCCAGCTCACCAGGACAGAACACCGGGGAGCTGTTTTTT	TRBJ2-2	-	-	TRBV18
CASSKARAGGGEQYF	TGTGCCAGCAGCAAAGCGAGGGCCGGAGGGGGGGAGCAGTACTTC	TRBJ2-7	-	-	TRBV21-1
CASSGSSYEQYF	TGCGCCAGCAGTGGCAGTTCCTACGAGCAGTACTTC	TRBJ2-7	-	-	TRBV10-2
CASSQDVASGYRGNEQFF	TGCGCCAGCAGCCAAGATGTAGCTAGCGGGTACCGAGGTAATGAGCAGTTCTTC	TRBJ2-1	-	TRBD2	TRBV4-3
CASTVVKLFF	TGTGCCAGCACTGTCGTGAAACTGTTTTTT	TRBJ1-4	few	-	TRBV6-5
CASSSPTSGGASGELFF	TGTGCCAGCAGTTCCCCAACTAGCGGGGGGGCTAGCGGGGAGCTGTTTTTT	TRBJ2-2	-	TRBD2	TRBV6-2/TRBV6-3
CATSDVGGAGYEQYF	TGTGCCACCAGTGATGTGGGGGGCGCGGGCTACGAGCAGTACTTC	TRBJ2-7	-	-	TRBV24-1
CASSLRPPRTSMNTEAFF	TGTGCCAGCAGCTTAAGACCCCCCCGGACGAGCATGAACACTGAAGCTTTCTTT	TRBJ1-1	-	-	TRBV7-3
CASSLEGGQPQHF	TGTGCCAGCAGCTTAGAAGGGGGGCAGCCCCAGCATTTT	TRBJ1-5	-	-	TRBV7-9
CAISESTTSGIYEQYF	TGTGCCATCAGTGAGTCGACGACTAGCGGGATCTACGAGCAGTACTTC	TRBJ2-7	-	TRBD2	TRBV10-3
CAWSWAGSTEAFF	TGTGCCTGGAGTTGGGCAGGGAGCACTGAAGCTTTCTTT	TRBJ1-1	-	-	TRBV30
CASSIEGGFVTEAFF	TGTGCCAGTAGTATTGAGGGGGGATTTGTGACTGAAGCTTTCTTT	TRBJ1-1	-	-	TRBV19
CASSLLSGHSTDTQYF	TGCGCCAGCAGCTTGTTGTCTGGCCACAGCACAGATACGCAGTATTTT	TRBJ2-3	-	-	TRBV5-1
CATRGITSTDTQYF	TGTGCCACCCGTGGGATCACTAGCACAGATACGCAGTATTTT	TRBJ2-3	-	-	TRBV9
CSASGGVGNTIYF	TGCAGTGCTAGTGGGGGGGTAGGAAACACCATATATTTT	TRBJ1-3	-	-	TRBV20-1
CASRPSGGAETQYF	TGTGCCAGCAGACCCAGTGGGGGTGCGGAGACCCAGTACTTC	TRBJ2-5	-	-	TRBV27
CSVSPTGVGETQYF	TGCAGCGTAAGCCCGACAGGGGTCGGTGAGACCCAGTACTTC	TRBJ2-5	-	TRBD1	TRBV29-1
CASRRGGWTEAFF	TGTGCCAGCCGTCGGGGGGGGTGGACTGAAGCTTTCTTT	TRBJ1-1	-	-	TRBV6-5
CASSEGQPADTQYF	TGTGCCAGCAGTGAGGGACAACCGGCAGATACGCAGTATTTT	TRBJ2-3	-	-	TRBV2
CASSQRVASPLHF	TGTGCCAGCAGCCAACGGGTCGCCTCACCCCTCCACTTT	TRBJ1-6	-	-	TRBV3-1/TRBV3-2
CASSPASYGYTF	TGTGCCAGCAGCCCAGCGTCCTATGGCTACACCTTC	TRBJ1-2	-	-	TRBV6-6
CAISDGTGSSYGYTF	TGTGCCATCAGTGATGGGACAGGGTCTAGCTATGGCTACACCTTC	TRBJ1-2	-	TRBD1	TRBV10-3
CASSQDISRGNTEAFF	TGTGCCAGCAGCCAAGATATTTCCAGGGGGAACACTGAAGCTTTCTTT	TRBJ1-1	-	-	TRBV3-1/TRBV3-2
CASSYGAPQYQETQYF	TGTGCCAGCAGCTACGGGGCCCCTCAGTACCAAGAGACCCAGTACTTC	TRBJ2-5	-	-	TRBV7-2
CASSQDGRAGSPLHF	TGTGCCAGCAGCCAAGACGGGCGTGCGGGGTCACCCCTCCACTTT	TRBJ1-6	-	-	TRBV3-1/TRBV3-2
CASSRPGFGVADTQYF	TGTGCCAGCAGCAGACCAGGGTTTGGGGTCGCAGATACGCAGTATTTT	TRBJ2-3	-	-	TRBV27
CASSLAGEVYEQYF	TGTGCCAGCAGCTTAGCGGGGGAGGTTTACGAGCAGTACTTC	TRBJ2-7	once	-	TRBV7-8
CASSEGTYNYGYTF	TGTGCCAGCAGTGAAGGGACTTATAACTATGGCTACACCTTC	TRBJ1-2	-	-	TRBV25-1
CASRTRGSYEQYF	TGTGCCAGCAGGACGCGGGGGTCCTACGAGCAGTACTTC	TRBJ2-7	-	TRBD2	TRBV27
CASSVVGRMDTEAFF	TGTGCCAGCAGCGTAGTGGGCAGGATGGACACTGAAGCTTTCTTT	TRBJ1-1	-	-	TRBV9
CASSPGPSRETQYF	TGTGCCAGCAGCCCGGGACCCAGCCGCGAGACCCAGTACTTC	TRBJ2-5	-	-	TRBV11-2
CASSHPLLPNYGYTF	TGTGCCAGCAGTCACCCCTTATTGCCTAACTATGGCTACACCTTC	TRBJ1-2	-	-	TRBV6-6
CASSLEQSNQPQHF	TGTGCCAGCAGCTTGGAGCAATCAAATCAGCCCCAGCATTTT	TRBJ1-5	-	-	TRBV5-6
CASREGQETQYF	TGCGCCAGCAGGGAGGGCCAAGAGACCCAGTACTTC	TRBJ2-5	once	-	TRBV5-1
CASRTGLAYEQYF	TGTGCCAGCAGAACGGGACTAGCCTACGAGCAGTACTTC	TRBJ2-7	-	TRBD2	TRBV28
CASSSRLGIATDTQYF	TGTGCCAGCAGCTCTCGACTTGGAATAGCCACAGATACGCAGTATTTT	TRBJ2-3	-	-	TRBV11-3
CASSTPRGQKNQPQHF	TGTGCCAGTAGTACCCCGCGGGGACAGAAAAATCAGCCCCAGCATTTT	TRBJ1-5	-	TRBD1	TRBV19
CASSYTGTSGGETQYF	TGTGCCAGCAGTTACACCGGGACTAGCGGGGGAGAGACCCAGTACTTC	TRBJ2-5	many	TRBD2	TRBV6-5
CASSNSGARGTSYEQYF	TGTGCCAGCAGCAATAGCGGGGCCCGGGGGACTTCCTACGAGCAGTACTTC	TRBJ2-7	-	TRBD2	TRBV7-2
CASSLAGGGRRHTQYF	TGTGCCAGCAGCTTGGCCGGAGGGGGGCGCCGCCATACGCAGTATTTT	TRBJ2-3	-	-	TRBV5-4
CASTPRQTNTEAFF	TGTGCCAGCACCCCAAGGCAGACAAACACTGAAGCTTTCTTT	TRBJ1-1	-	-	TRBV3-1/TRBV3-2
CASSEPGTGRETQYF	TGTGCCAGCAGTGAACCCGGGACAGGAAGAGAGACCCAGTACTTC	TRBJ2-5	-	TRBD1	TRBV25-1
CASSSSGTGPSYEQYF	TGTGCCAGCAGTTCGTCCGGGACAGGACCCTCCTACGAGCAGTACTTC	TRBJ2-7	-	TRBD1	TRBV28
CASSEGYEQYF	TGTGCCAGCAGTGAGGGTTACGAGCAGTACTTC	TRBJ2-7	once	-	TRBV6-1
CASSLVRGFFTEETQYF	TGTGCCAGCAGCTTGGTTCGGGGATTCTTTACTGAAGAGACCCAGTACTTC	TRBJ2-5	once	-	TRBV5-6
CASSLSSGQGGDTQYF	TGTGCCAGCAGCTTATCCTCGGGACAGGGGGGAGATACGCAGTATTTT	TRBJ2-3	-	TRBD1	TRBV11-3
CASSSRDRDEQYF	TGTGCCAGCAGCTCCCGGGACAGGGACGAGCAGTACTTC	TRBJ2-7	-	TRBD1	TRBV9
CASSSRAVGEQYF	TGTGCCAGCAGCTCGCGGGCCGTCGGGGAGCAGTACTTC	TRBJ2-7	-	-	TRBV5-8
CSVEEAGGRNEQFF	TGCAGCGTTGAAGAAGCGGGAGGACGCAATGAGCAGTTCTTC	TRBJ2-1	-	TRBD2	TRBV29-1
CAISGTGGSYEQYF	TGTGCCATCAGTGGGACAGGGGGCTCCTACGAGCAGTACTTC	TRBJ2-7	-	TRBD1	TRBV10-3
CAIQQANSGNTIYF	TGTGCCATCCAACAGGCCAACTCTGGAAACACCATATATTTT	TRBJ1-3	-	-	TRBV10-3